These T cell receptor beta chains were read from a single sample in a study of T cell repertoires in cytomegalovirus infection. TCRdb fed the reads into MiXCR, producing one record per CDR3 protein. This table holds around 710,000 distinct CDR3 sequences, 29% found once. These receptors lack a known antigen. The sequencing used cultured CD8+ T cells from PBMCs, collected from culture after CMV antigen stimulation. These receptors were taken from a human donor in good health (CMV status not recorded). Some clones in this sample may be carry-over from other donors' samples. CDR3s include the opening cysteine and the closing phenylalanine or tryptophan. The order of the fields is V gene, D gene, J gene, clone size, CDR3 DNA, CDR3 protein. D genes are given only for firm matches. Clone sizes are given selectively: once, few, many, or a class where the clone is expanded.

>TRBV12-3/TRBV12-4|-|TRBJ2-1|-
TGTGCCAGCAGTTCTTCAGGCCCGAGGTTTCATGAGCAGTTCTTC
CASSSSGPRFHEQFF
>TRBV6-2/TRBV6-3|TRBD2|TRBJ2-1|-
TGTGCCAGCAGTTCCATACTAGCGCTATACGAGCAGTTCTTC
CASSSILALYEQFF
>TRBV7-9|-|TRBJ2-7|few
TGTGCCAGCAGCGTCCTTCTCGACGAGCAGTACTTC
CASSVLLDEQYF
>TRBV12-3/TRBV12-4|-|TRBJ2-4|-
TGTGCCAGCAGTTCCCCAAATATAGCCATTCAGTACTTC
CASSSPNIAIQYF
>TRBV5-6|-|TRBJ1-1|-
TGTGCCAGCAGCCATGAAAGGGAAGCTTTCTTT
CASSHEREAFF
>TRBV7-2|-|TRBJ1-5|many
TGTGCCAGCAGCTTAGTGGGGTTTGACAATCAGCCCCAGCATTTT
CASSLVGFDNQPQHF
>TRBV5-6|-|TRBJ1-1|few
TGTGCCAGCAGCTCCCCCGCGGAGGGGCCTGAAGCTTTCTTT
CASSSPAEGPEAFF
>TRBV7-9|TRBD1|TRBJ1-5|-
TGTGCCAGCAGCTCAGGGGGCAGGGAGGCTCAGCCCCAGCATTTT
CASSSGGREAQPQHF
>TRBV27|-|TRBJ1-1|few
TGTGCCAGCAGTTTATGGGCCGGCGGAATTTTGAACACTGAAGCTTTCTTT
CASSLWAGGILNTEAFF
>TRBV29-1|TRBD1|TRBJ2-3|-
TGCAGCGTTGAAAGTTTCCCTCGGACAGGGTCTAGCACAGATACGCAGTATTTT
CSVESFPRTGSSTDTQYF
>TRBV12-5|TRBD1|TRBJ1-1|few
TGTGCTAGTGGTTTGCCCTCTATGAGAACAGGGGTAGAAGCTTTCTTT
CASGLPSMRTGVEAFF
>TRBV19|-|TRBJ2-3|-
TGTGCCAGTAGTATAACGATACTCGGCACAGATACGCAGTATTTT
CASSITILGTDTQYF
>TRBV7-2|TRBD1|TRBJ2-3|-
TGTGCCAGCAGCTTAGATCGGACAGGGCCGCGGCGGGCAGATACGCAGTATTTT
CASSLDRTGPRRADTQYF
>TRBV6-2/TRBV6-3|-|TRBJ2-7|few
TGTGCCAGCAGTTCCCTAACGGGCCGACAGTCCTACGAGCAGTACTTC
CASSSLTGRQSYEQYF
>TRBV6-1|TRBD1|TRBJ1-5|-
TGTGCCAGCAAAAGAGACAGGGAATATAGCAATCAGCCCCAGCATTTT
CASKRDREYSNQPQHF
>TRBV15|-|TRBJ1-5|-
TGTGCCACCAGCAGGACCTCTAATCAGCCCCAGCATTTT
CATSRTSNQPQHF
>TRBV11-2|-|TRBJ2-6|-
TGTGCCAGCAGCTTAGCTTCGGGAGGGGCCAACGTCCTGACTTTC
CASSLASGGANVLTF
>TRBV11-2|-|TRBJ2-3|-
TGTGCCAGCAGCCAGGGGGGGGGGCAGGTTGGGGGTTGGGATACGCAGTATTTT
CASSQGGGQVGGWDTQYF
>TRBV7-3|TRBD2|TRBJ2-5|many
TGTGCCAGCAGCTTAACGGGACTAGAAGAGACCCAGTACTTC
CASSLTGLEETQYF
>TRBV6-2/TRBV6-3|-|TRBJ2-3|few
TGTGCCAGCGGGAGAGGGGCCGGCACAGATACGCAGTATTTT
CASGRGAGTDTQYF
>TRBV7-4|TRBD1|TRBJ1-5|-
TGTGCCAGCAGCGGGACAGGGCAGCCCCAGCATTTT
CASSGTGQPQHF
>TRBV7-6|-|TRBJ1-1|-
TGTGCCAGCAGCTTAGGTATTCTTGAAGCTTTCTTT
CASSLGILEAFF
>TRBV4-3|-|TRBJ1-2|-
TGCGCCAGCAGGACAGGCCCGCCTAACTATGGCTACACCTTC
CASRTGPPNYGYTF
>TRBV4-3|TRBD1|TRBJ1-2|few
TGCGCCAGCAGCCAAGACCGTTGGACAGGGGGCTTAGATGGCTACACCTTC
CASSQDRWTGGLDGYTF
>TRBV6-1|-|TRBJ2-1|few
TGTGCCAGCATTTCAGGGATCGAGCAGTTCTTC
CASISGIEQFF
>TRBV12-3/TRBV12-4|TRBD2|TRBJ2-3|few
TGTGCCAGCAACCCCGGGGGGGATACGCAGTATTTT
CASNPGGDTQYF
>TRBV7-9|-|TRBJ2-2|many
TGTGCCAGCAGCTTACATTCCGGGGAGCTGTTTTTT
CASSLHSGELFF
>TRBV12-3/TRBV12-4|TRBD2|TRBJ2-3|-
TGTGCCAGCACCTCTGGCGGGGGGGCCCGAGATACGCAGTATTTT
CASTSGGGARDTQYF
>TRBV7-6|TRBD1|TRBJ1-5|many
TGTGCCAGCAGCTCGGGACAGTTTAATCAGCCCCAGCATTTT
CASSSGQFNQPQHF
>TRBV6-2/TRBV6-3|-|TRBJ2-1|-
TGTGCCAGCGGCATGGGGGGCTCCTACAATGAGCAGTTCTTC
CASGMGGSYNEQFF
>TRBV28|-|TRBJ1-6|few
TGTGCCAGCATATATCAGGGGAGTAATTCACCCCTCCACTTT
CASIYQGSNSPLHF
>TRBV7-2|TRBD2|TRBJ2-7|few
TGTGCCAGCAGCTTACCGGCGGGGGTGCACTACGAGCAGTACTTC
CASSLPAGVHYEQYF
>TRBV20-1|-|TRBJ1-1|-
TGCAGTGCTAGGGAGGGGGAGGTGAACACTGAAGCTTTCTTT
CSAREGEVNTEAFF
>TRBV7-8|-|TRBJ1-5|many
TGTGCCAGCAGCACTGGGACGGACCGCAATCAGCCCCAGCATTTT
CASSTGTDRNQPQHF
>TRBV6-5|-|TRBJ1-1|few
TGTGCCAGCAGTTACTCTCGGGGTGTGACCACTGAAGCTTTCTTT
CASSYSRGVTTEAFF
>TRBV7-2|-|TRBJ1-3|many
TGTGCCAGCAGCTTATCAGGGGAAGGAAACACCATATATTTT
CASSLSGEGNTIYF
>TRBV6-2/TRBV6-3|TRBD1|TRBJ1-5|-
TGTGCCAGCAGGACGACAGGGGGCGGTCAGCCCCAGCATTTT
CASRTTGGGQPQHF
>TRBV29-1|TRBD1|TRBJ2-4|-
TGCAGCGTTGATGGCGGACAGGGAAACATTCAGTACTTC
CSVDGGQGNIQYF
>TRBV27|-|TRBJ2-4|-
TGTGCCAGCAGTGTAGGTCCGGGGTTAGCCAAAAACATTCAGTACTTC
CASSVGPGLAKNIQYF
>TRBV7-2|-|TRBJ2-2|many
TGTGCCAGCAGCTTACAGTTAGCGATTTACACCGGGGAGCTGTTTTTT
CASSLQLAIYTGELFF
>TRBV20-1|-|TRBJ2-7|-
TGCAGTGCTAGAGAGAGCTACGAGCAGTACTTC
CSARESYEQYF
>TRBV2|TRBD1|TRBJ2-2|-
TGTGCCAGCAGATCGACAGGGGGCATCACCGGGGAGCTGTTTTTT
CASRSTGGITGELFF
>TRBV4-3|TRBD1|TRBJ2-2|-
TGCGCCAGCAGCCAAGTTTTACAGGGGCAGGGTAACACCGGGGAGCTGTTTTTT
CASSQVLQGQGNTGELFF
>TRBV2|-|TRBJ2-1|-
TGTGCCAGCACCTCGGGGCGTAGGTTCTACAATGAGCAGTTCTTC
CASTSGRRFYNEQFF
>TRBV6-2/TRBV6-3|TRBD1|TRBJ2-1|few
TGTGCCAGCAGACTAGGGACAGGCCTCAATGAGCAGTTCTTC
CASRLGTGLNEQFF
>TRBV4-3|-|TRBJ1-5|-
TGCGCCAGCAGCCAAGGAAGGGGCGAGGCTCAGCCCCAGCATTTT
CASSQGRGEAQPQHF
>TRBV7-9|TRBD1|TRBJ1-5|few
TGTGCCAGCAGCCCTCTCTTGGGACAGAATCAGCCCCAGCATTTT
CASSPLLGQNQPQHF
>TRBV4-1|-|TRBJ2-1|few
TGCGCCAGCAGCCAAGCACGGGGGTCCTACAATGAGCAGTTCTTC
CASSQARGSYNEQFF